This T cell receptor beta chain originates from a study of Graves' ophthalmopathy and Graves' hyperthyroidism. The sample holds many counts of this clonotype. TCR beta CDR3 regions were amplified from RNA transcripts. Investigators did first-round RT-PCR with HTBI primers, then second-round multiplex PCR. Using its own MiXCR run on the multiplex PCR reads, TCRdb lists one record per CDR3 protein. The table records over a million distinct CDR3 sequences, roughly 35% of them present only once. The CDR3 is 14 amino acids. V lost 4 bases to trimming and J lost 0 bases, with 10 bases between them. CDR1 is SGHRS and CDR2 is YFSETQ in the germline V gene.

V and J are TRBV5-1 and TRBJ2-5; D might be TRBD1 (5 bases). The sequenced material came from peripheral blood or thyroid tissue (not recorded which). This clonotype was obtained from an adult man with Graves' hyperthyroidism. This CDR3 is CASSDWGNQETQYF. CDR3 DNA: TGCGCCAGCAGCGATTGGGGCAACCAAGAGACCCAGTACTTC.